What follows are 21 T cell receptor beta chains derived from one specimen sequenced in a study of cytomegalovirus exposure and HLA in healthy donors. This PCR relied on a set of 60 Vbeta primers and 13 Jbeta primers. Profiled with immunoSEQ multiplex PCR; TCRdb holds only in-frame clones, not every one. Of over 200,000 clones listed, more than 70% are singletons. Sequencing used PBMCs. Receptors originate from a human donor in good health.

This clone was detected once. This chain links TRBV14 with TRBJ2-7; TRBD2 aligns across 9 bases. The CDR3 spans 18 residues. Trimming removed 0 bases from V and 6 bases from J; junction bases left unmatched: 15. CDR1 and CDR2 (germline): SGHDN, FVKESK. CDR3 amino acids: CASSQDLVSGSPLGEQYF. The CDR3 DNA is TGTGCCAGCAGCCAAGATTTAGTTAGCGGGAGTCCCTTGGGCGAGCAGTACTTC.

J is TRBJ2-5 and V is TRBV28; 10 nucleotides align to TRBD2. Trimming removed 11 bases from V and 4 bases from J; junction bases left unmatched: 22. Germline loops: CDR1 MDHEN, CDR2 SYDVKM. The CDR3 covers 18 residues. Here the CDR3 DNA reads TGTGCCCACAGCGCGGGACTAGCGCGACGGGGTAGAGGAGAGACCCAGTACTTC. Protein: CAHSAGLARRGRGETQYF.

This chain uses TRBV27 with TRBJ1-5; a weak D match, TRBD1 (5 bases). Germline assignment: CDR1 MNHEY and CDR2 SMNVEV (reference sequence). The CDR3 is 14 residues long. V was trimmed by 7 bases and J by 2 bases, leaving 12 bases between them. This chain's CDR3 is CASTPGDGNQPQHF. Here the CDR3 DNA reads TGTGCCAGCACCCCGGGGGATGGCAATCAGCCCCAGCATTTT.

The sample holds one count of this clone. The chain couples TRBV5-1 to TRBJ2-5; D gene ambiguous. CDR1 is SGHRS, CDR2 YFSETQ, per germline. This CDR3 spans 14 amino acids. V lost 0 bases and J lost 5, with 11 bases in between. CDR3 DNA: TGCGCCAGCAGCTTGGCAGGCACAATGGAGACCCAGTACTTC. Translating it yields CASSLAGTMETQYF. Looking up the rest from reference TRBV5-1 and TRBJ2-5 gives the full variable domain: KAGVTQTPRYLIKTRGQQVTLSCSPISGHRSVSWYQQTPGQGLQFLFEYFSETQRNKGNFPGRFSGRQFSNSRSEMNVSTLELGDSALYLCASSLAGTMETQYFGPGTRLLVL.

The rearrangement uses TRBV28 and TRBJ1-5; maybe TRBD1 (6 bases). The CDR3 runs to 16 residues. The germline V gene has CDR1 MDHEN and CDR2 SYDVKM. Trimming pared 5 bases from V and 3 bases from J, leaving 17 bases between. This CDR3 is CASSVDSVSNNQPQHF. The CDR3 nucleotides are TGTGCCAGCAGTGTGGACAGCGTCTCGAACAATCAGCCCCAGCATTTT. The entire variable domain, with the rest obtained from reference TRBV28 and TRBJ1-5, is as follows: DVKVTQSSRYLVKRTGEKVFLECVQDMDHENMFWYRQDPGLGLRLIYFSYDVKMKEKGDIPEGYSVSREKKERFSLILESASTNQTSMYLCASSVDSVSNNQPQHFGDGTRLSIL.

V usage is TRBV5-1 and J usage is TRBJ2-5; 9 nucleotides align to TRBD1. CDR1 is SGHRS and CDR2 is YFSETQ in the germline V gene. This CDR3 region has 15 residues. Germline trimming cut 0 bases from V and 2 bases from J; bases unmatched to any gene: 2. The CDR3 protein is CASSLGDREQETQYF. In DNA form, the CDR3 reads TGCGCCAGCAGCTTGGGGGACAGGGAACAAGAGACCCAGTACTTC.

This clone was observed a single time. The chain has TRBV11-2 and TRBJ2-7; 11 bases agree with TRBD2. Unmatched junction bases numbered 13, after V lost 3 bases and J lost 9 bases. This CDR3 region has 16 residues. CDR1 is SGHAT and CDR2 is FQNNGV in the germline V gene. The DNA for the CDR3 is TGTGCCAGCAGCTTTACCCGGACTAGCGGGCTTACGGGGCAGTACTTC. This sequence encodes CASSFTRTSGLTGQYF.

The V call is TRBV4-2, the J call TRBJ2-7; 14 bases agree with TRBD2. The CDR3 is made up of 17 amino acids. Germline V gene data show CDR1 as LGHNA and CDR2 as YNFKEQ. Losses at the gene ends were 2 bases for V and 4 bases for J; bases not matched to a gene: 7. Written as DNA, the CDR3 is TGTGCCAGCAGCCAACGGCCGGGACTAGCGGGAGTGTACGAGCAGTACTTC. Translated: CASSQRPGLAGVYEQYF.

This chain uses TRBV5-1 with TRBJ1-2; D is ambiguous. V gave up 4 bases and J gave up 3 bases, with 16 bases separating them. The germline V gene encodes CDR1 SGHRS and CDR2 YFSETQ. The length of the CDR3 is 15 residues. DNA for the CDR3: TGCGCCAGCAGCACCTCAGGATCGTTTGACTATGGCTACACCTTC. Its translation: CASSTSGSFDYGYTF.

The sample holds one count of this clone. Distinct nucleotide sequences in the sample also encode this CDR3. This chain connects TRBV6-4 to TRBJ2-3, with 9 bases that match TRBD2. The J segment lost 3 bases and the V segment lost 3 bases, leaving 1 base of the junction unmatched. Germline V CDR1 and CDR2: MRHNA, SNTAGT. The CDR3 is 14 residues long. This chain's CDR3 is CASSETSGTDTQYF. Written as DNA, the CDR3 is TGTGCCAGCAGTGAAACTAGCGGGACAGATACGCAGTATTTT.

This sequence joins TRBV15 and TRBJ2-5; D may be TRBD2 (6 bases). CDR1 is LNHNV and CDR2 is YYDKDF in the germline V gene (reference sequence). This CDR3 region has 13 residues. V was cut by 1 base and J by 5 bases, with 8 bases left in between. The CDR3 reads CATSRAGVETQYF. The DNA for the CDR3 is TGTGCCACCAGCAGAGCGGGGGTCGAGACCCAGTACTTC.

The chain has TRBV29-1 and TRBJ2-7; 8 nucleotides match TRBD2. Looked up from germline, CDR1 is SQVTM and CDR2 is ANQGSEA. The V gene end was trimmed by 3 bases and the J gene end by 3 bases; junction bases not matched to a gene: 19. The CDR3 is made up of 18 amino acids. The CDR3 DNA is TGCAGCGTTGAGATTTCTTTGCTCGGGGGGGGGAAAAACTACGAGCAGTACTTC. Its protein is CSVEISLLGGGKNYEQYF.

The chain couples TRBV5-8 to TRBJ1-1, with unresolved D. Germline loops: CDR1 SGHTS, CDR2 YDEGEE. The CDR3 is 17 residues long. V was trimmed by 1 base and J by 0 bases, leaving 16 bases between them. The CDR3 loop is CASSLSGHSSVNTEAFF. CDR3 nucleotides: TGTGCCAGCAGCTTGAGCGGTCACTCCTCTGTGAACACTGAAGCTTTCTTT.

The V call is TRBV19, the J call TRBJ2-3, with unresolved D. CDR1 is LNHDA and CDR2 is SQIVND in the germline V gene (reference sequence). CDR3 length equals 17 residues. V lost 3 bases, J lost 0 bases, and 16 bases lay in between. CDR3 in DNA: TGTGCCAGTAGTATCCTCCCTATTGCGGCTAGCACAGATACGCAGTATTTT. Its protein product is CASSILPIAASTDTQYF.

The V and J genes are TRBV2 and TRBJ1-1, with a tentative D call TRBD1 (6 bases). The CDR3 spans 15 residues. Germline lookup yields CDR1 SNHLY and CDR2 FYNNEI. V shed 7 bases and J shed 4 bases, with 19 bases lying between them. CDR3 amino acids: CASKRQVGVGTEAFF. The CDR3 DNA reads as TGTGCCAGCAAACGACAGGTTGGAGTTGGCACTGAAGCTTTCTTT.

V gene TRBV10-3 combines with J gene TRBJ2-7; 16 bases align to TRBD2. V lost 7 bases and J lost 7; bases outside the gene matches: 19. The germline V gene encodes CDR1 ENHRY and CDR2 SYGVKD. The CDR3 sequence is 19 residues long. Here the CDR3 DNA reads TGTGCCATCACTGCGCAGGGACTAGCGGGAGGGACGGTGTTGCGTGAGCAGTACTTC. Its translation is CAITAQGLAGGTVLREQYF.

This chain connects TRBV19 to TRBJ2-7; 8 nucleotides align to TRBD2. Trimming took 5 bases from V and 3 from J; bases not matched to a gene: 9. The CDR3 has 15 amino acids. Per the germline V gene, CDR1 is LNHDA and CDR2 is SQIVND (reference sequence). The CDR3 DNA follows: TGTGCCAGTAGTTCCGGGAGGGGGGGATACTACGAGCAGTACTTC. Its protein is CASSSGRGGYYEQYF.

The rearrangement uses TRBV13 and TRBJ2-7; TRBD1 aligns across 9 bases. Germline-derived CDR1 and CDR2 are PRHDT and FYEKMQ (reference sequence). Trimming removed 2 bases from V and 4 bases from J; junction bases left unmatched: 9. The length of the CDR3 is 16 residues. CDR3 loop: CASSLLPGQGLYEQYF. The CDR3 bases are TGTGCCAGCAGCTTACTACCGGGACAGGGTCTATACGAGCAGTACTTC.

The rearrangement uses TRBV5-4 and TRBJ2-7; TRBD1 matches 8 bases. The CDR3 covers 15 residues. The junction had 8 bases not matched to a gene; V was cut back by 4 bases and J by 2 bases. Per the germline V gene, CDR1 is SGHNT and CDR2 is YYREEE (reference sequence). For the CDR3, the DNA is TGTGCCAGCAGCACAGCAGGGGGCTCCACCTACGAGCAGTACTTC. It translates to CASSTAGGSTYEQYF.

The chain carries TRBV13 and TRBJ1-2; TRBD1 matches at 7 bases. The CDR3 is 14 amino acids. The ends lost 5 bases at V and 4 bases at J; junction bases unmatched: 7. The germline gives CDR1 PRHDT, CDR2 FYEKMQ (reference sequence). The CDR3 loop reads CASSHTGAVYGYTF. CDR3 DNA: TGTGCCAGCAGCCACACAGGGGCGGTCTATGGCTACACCTTC. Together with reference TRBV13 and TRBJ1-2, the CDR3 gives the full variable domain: AAGVIQSPRHLIKEKRETATLKCYPIPRHDTVYWYQQGPGQDPQFLISFYEKMQSDKGSIPDRFSAQQFSDYHSELNMSSLELGDSALYFCASSHTGAVYGYTFGSGTRLTVV.

CDR3 sequence (DNA): TGTGCCAGCTCACCGGTTAGCGGGACGGATGAGCAGTTCTTC. It codes for CASSPVSGTDEQFF. The chain recombines TRBV18 with TRBJ2-1; 8 nucleotides line up with TRBD2. V lost 3 bases to trimming and J lost 8 bases; unmatched junction nucleotides: 6. The CDR3 consists of 14 residues. Germline-derived CDR1 and CDR2 are KGHSH and LQKENI.